This T cell receptor beta chain originates from a study of T cell repertoires in cytomegalovirus infection (dated by TCRdb to 2018 to 2020). Broadly, across the study: Peptide stimulations targeted recently identified HLA-C-restricted CMV epitopes, whose presentation resists viral immunomodulation, together with well-studied HLA-B-restricted epitopes. Donor HLA type was relevant to the analysis, because carriage of CMV infection together with the matching HLA type was indicated by public TCR beta signatures. Study-level results and caveats: In the ex vivo response, HLA-C-restricted CMV-specific TCR beta clonotypes were dominant, and in two of eight donors the single most frequent clonotype came from this HLA-C-restricted group. Carriers of CMV infection plus the relevant HLA type were discriminated by the cumulative frequency of public TCR beta family members in the study cohort and in an independent roughly 400-donor cohort.

From its cysteine to its phenylalanine, the CDR3 spans 13 amino acids. Only the CDR3 DNA stays, 39 bases, in frame from base 1. Trimming costs V 10 bases and J 4 bases, and their ends lie 14 bases apart. Via the germline V gene, CDR1 is MNHEY and CDR2 SVGEGT. This clonotype was seen more than once but under ten times. The antigen it recognizes is unknown. It has no much larger one-base neighbor in the sample; base qualities were not kept. For sequencing, an Illumina HiSeq 1500 was employed. TCRdb redid the processing of the public reads, applying fastp at Q25 and MiXCR, and retained in-frame beta chains. Rows with a matching CDR3 protein are joined into one entry that keeps the most common DNA and genes. The sample table contains approximately 910,000 distinct CDR3 sequences; only one count was recorded for less than 40% of them. The ten largest clones represent roughly an eighth of the sample. The treatment or condition label for this specimen denotes: in vitro stimulation with specific CMV peptide epitopes to enrich CMV-specific T cells.

The sequence is built from TRBV6-2 or TRBV6-3 and TRBJ2-1; no D segment can be confidently identified. This sample comprised cultured CD8+ T cells from PBMCs, obtained from culture after CMV antigen stimulation. The receptor's source is a human donor in good health (CMV status not recorded). Some clones in this sample may be carry-over from other donors' samples. The DNA sequence follows: TGTGCCATCATGTCCCCGCTTTACAATGAGCAGTTCTTC. It is translated as CAIMSPLYNEQFF.